The 25 T cell receptor beta chains listed next were all sequenced from one sample in a study of cytomegalovirus exposure and HLA in healthy donors. Primers: 60 Vbeta forward and 13 Jbeta reverse. Generated by immunoSEQ multiplex PCR, the TCRdb table keeps only in-frame clones and is missing some. Here the sample table reports around 190,000 clones. Sequenced: PBMCs. Receptor source: a woman in her twenties or thirties in good health and CMV-seropositive.

The rearrangement uses TRBV7-9 and TRBJ1-2, with TRBD1 matching 9 bases. The CDR3 spans 14 residues. J was trimmed by 7 bases and V by 6 bases; bases with no gene match: 9. The germline V gene encodes CDR1 SEHNR and CDR2 FQNEAQ (reference sequence). CDR3 sequence reads: CASSHNRGLGGYTF. CDR3 in DNA: TGTGCCAGCAGTCACAACAGGGGGCTCGGTGGCTACACCTTC.

The chain is built from TRBV9 and TRBJ1-1; D is perhaps TRBD1 (6 bases). CDR1 and CDR2 from the germline V gene are SGDLS and YYNGEE. V gave up 0 bases and J gave up 5 bases, with 14 bases separating them. The CDR3 spans 15 residues. The DNA for the CDR3 is TGTGCCAGCAGCGTAGACGGGGGGCTCGGGACTGAAGCTTTCTTT. Translated: CASSVDGGLGTEAFF.

Written as DNA, the CDR3 is TGCGCCAGCAGCCCGGAGGCTAATGAAAAACTGTTTTTT. Its protein product is CASSPEANEKLFF. This sequence joins TRBV5-1 and TRBJ1-4, with D unresolved. The CDR3 is made up of 13 amino acids. The germline V gene encodes CDR1 SGHRS and CDR2 YFSETQ. The V gene lost 4 bases and the J gene lost 3 bases, with 7 bases spanning the gap.

The chain is built from TRBV4-1 and TRBJ2-1; no definite D call. CDR3 size: 16 residues. Looked up from germline, CDR1 is MGHRA and CDR2 is YSYEKL. Trimming took 2 bases from V and 2 from J, leaving 13 bases between them. The CDR3 here is CASSQSRGATYNEQFF. In nucleotides, the CDR3 is TGCGCCAGCAGCCAAAGCCGAGGTGCTACCTACAATGAGCAGTTCTTC.

V gene TRBV6-1 combines with J gene TRBJ1-1; perhaps TRBD1 as D (6 bases). CDR1 MNHNS and CDR2 SASEGT come from the germline V gene. CDR3 size: 14 residues. Trimming stripped 7 bases from V and 1 base from J, with 13 bases between. CDR3 bases: TGTGCCAGCAAACAGGGACCCCCGAACACTGAAGCTTTCTTT. This gives the protein CASKQGPPNTEAFF.

The rearrangement links TRBV18 to TRBJ1-2; no firm D call. The V and J ends lost 1 base and 0 bases respectively, with 9 bases between them. This CDR3 has 15 amino acids. Germline V lookup: CDR1 KGHSH, CDR2 LQKENI. The CDR3 loop reads CASSPQPGTNYGYTF. The CDR3 DNA reads TGTGCCAGCTCACCACAGCCCGGGACTAACTATGGCTACACCTTC.

The rearrangement joins TRBV4-1 to TRBJ2-3; TRBD2 matches at 7 bases. Trimming took 0 bases from V and 11 from J; bases not matched to a gene: 5. The germline gives CDR1 MGHRA, CDR2 YSYEKL. CDR3 length equals 13 residues. CDR3 loop: CASSQDQTGGQYF. The CDR3 DNA follows: TGCGCCAGCAGCCAAGATCAGACGGGAGGGCAGTATTTT.

The CDR3, as DNA: TGTGCCAGCAGTTCACCGGGACAGGGAAGGTTTTTGGGCTACACCTTC. It encodes CASSSPGQGRFLGYTF. The chain couples TRBV28 to TRBJ1-2; TRBD1 matches at 9 bases. The V gene's germline CDR1 is MDHEN and CDR2 SYDVKM. V dropped 4 bases and J dropped 8; count of bases not matched to a gene: 14. This CDR3 has 16 amino acids.

The J gene is TRBJ2-7, the V gene TRBV27, with D perhaps matching TRBD1 (6 bases). From germline, CDR1 is MNHEY and CDR2 SMNVEV (reference sequence). The CDR3 runs to 15 residues. V gave up 2 bases and J gave up 2 bases, with 13 bases separating them. The CDR3 loop is CASSLKWGPTYEQYF. The CDR3, as DNA: TGTGCCAGCAGTTTAAAATGGGGGCCTACCTACGAGCAGTACTTC.

This rearrangement joins TRBV6-1 to TRBJ1-1; 10 bases map to TRBD1. The ends lost 4 bases at V and 4 bases at J; junction bases unmatched: 12. The CDR3 runs to 17 residues. Germline V gives CDR1 MNHNS, CDR2 SASEGT. The CDR3 coding sequence is TGTGCCAGCAGTGGATGGGGAAGACAGGGGGCGCCCACTGAAGCTTTCTTT. Translating gives CASSGWGRQGAPTEAFF.

The J gene is TRBJ2-2, the V gene TRBV6-1; TRBD1 agrees at 10 bases. The CDR3 length is 15 residues. The V gene end was trimmed by 8 bases and the J gene end by 4 bases; junction bases not matched to a gene: 7. Germline V gene data show CDR1 as MNHNS and CDR2 as SASEGT. The CDR3 sequence: CASLPGQGTTGELFF. The CDR3 DNA reads TGTGCCAGCCTTCCGGGACAGGGGACCACCGGGGAGCTGTTTTTT.

The chain is built from TRBV27 and TRBJ1-2, with D unclear. Trimming removed 3 bases from V and 1 base from J, with 9 bases in between. CDR1 and CDR2 (germline): MNHEY, SMNVEV (reference sequence). This CDR3 is 14 amino acids long. In DNA form, the CDR3 reads TGTGCCAGCAGTTTCGTCGATAGTAACTATGGCTACACCTTC. Its translation: CASSFVDSNYGYTF.

This chain links TRBV19 with TRBJ1-2, with 7 bases lining up with TRBD1. Germline CDR1 reads LNHDA; CDR2 reads SQIVND (reference sequence). J gave up 4 bases and V 0 bases, and 8 bases lay outside the gene matches. The CDR3 extends over 16 amino acids. CDR3 DNA sequence: TGTGCCAGTAGTATAGACAGGGACAGAAACCTCTATGGCTACACCTTC. This translates into CASSIDRDRNLYGYTF.

The V and J genes are TRBV5-1 and TRBJ1-4, with D perhaps matching TRBD1 (5 bases). The CDR3 loop spans 14 amino acids. CDR1 and CDR2 from the germline V gene are SGHRS and YFSETQ. V dropped 0 bases and J dropped 7 bases, with 10 bases sitting between them. The CDR3 protein is CASSLEAGPEKLFF. CDR3 coding DNA: TGCGCCAGCAGCTTGGAGGCAGGGCCTGAAAAACTGTTTTTT.

The V gene is TRBV9, the J gene TRBJ2-7, with 10 positions matching TRBD2. Germline-derived CDR1 and CDR2 are SGDLS and YYNGEE. This CDR3 comprises 14 residues. V shed 0 bases and J 3 bases; nucleotides not matched to a gene: 0. CDR3 DNA sequence: TGTGCCAGCAGCGTAGGGACTAGCGGCTACGAGCAGTACTTC. Its protein product is CASSVGTSGYEQYF.

This sequence joins TRBV19 and TRBJ2-7; D ambiguous. This CDR3 has 14 residues. From germline, CDR1 is LNHDA and CDR2 SQIVND (reference sequence). V dropped 4 bases and J dropped 4 bases, with 14 bases sitting between them. The CDR3 bases are TGTGCCAGTAGTACCTATGCTGAGTTTTACGAGCAGTACTTC. Translation gives CASSTYAEFYEQYF.

The chain recombines TRBV11-2 with TRBJ2-2; weak D call: TRBD2 (6 bases). This CDR3 contains 17 residues. Deletions cut 5 bases from V and 2 bases from J, with 18 bases between. In germline, CDR1 is SGHAT, CDR2 FQNNGV. Here the CDR3 reads CASSIFRSSANTGELFF. CDR3 bases: TGTGCCAGCAGCATCTTTCGTTCTAGCGCCAACACCGGGGAGCTGTTTTTT. The full variable domain, completed using reference TRBV11-2 and TRBJ2-2, is EAGVAQSPRYKIIEKRQSVAFWCNPISGHATLYWYQQILGQGPKLLIQFQNNGVVDDSQLPKDRFSAERLKGVDSTLKIQPAKLEDSAVYLCASSIFRSSANTGELFFGEGSRLTVL.

V usage is TRBV5-1 and J usage is TRBJ1-3; a possible D gene is TRBD1 (5 bases). Trimming took off 0 bases at V and 3 bases at J, with 7 bases between the two ends. Germline CDR1 SGHRS, CDR2 YFSETQ. The CDR3 contains 14 residues. The CDR3 protein is CASSLEQGGNTIYF. The CDR3 DNA follows: TGCGCCAGCAGCTTGGAGCAGGGTGGAAACACCATATATTTT. Filled out from reference TRBV5-1 and TRBJ1-3, the complete variable domain reads KAGVTQTPRYLIKTRGQQVTLSCSPISGHRSVSWYQQTPGQGLQFLFEYFSETQRNKGNFPGRFSGRQFSNSRSEMNVSTLELGDSALYLCASSLEQGGNTIYFGEGSWLTVV.

This chain connects TRBV13 to TRBJ1-2; D ambiguous. CDR1 is PRHDT and CDR2 is FYEKMQ in the germline V gene (reference sequence). V was shortened by 5 bases and J by 0 bases, with 7 bases between the two germline ends. There are 13 residues in the CDR3. This chain's CDR3 is CASSQNSNYGYTF. As DNA, the CDR3 is TGTGCCAGCAGCCAGAATTCTAACTATGGCTACACCTTC.

This chain connects TRBV27 to TRBJ1-3; D uncertain. Germline CDR1 reads MNHEY; CDR2 reads SMNVEV (reference sequence). The germline V and J ends were trimmed by 2 bases and 0 bases, with 8 bases remaining between them. The CDR3 consists of 15 residues. The CDR3 nucleotides read TGTGCCAGCAGTTTAGTGGGCCCCTCTGGAAACACCATATATTTT. Its translation is CASSLVGPSGNTIYF.

This chain joins TRBV6-5 and TRBJ1-1; TRBD1 matches 10 bases. The J segment lost 6 bases and the V segment lost 4 bases, leaving 11 bases of the junction unmatched. Germline CDR1 reads MNHEY; CDR2 reads SVGAGI. The CDR3 runs to 16 residues. The CDR3 spells CASSLTTTGGGSEAFF. CDR3 DNA sequence: TGTGCCAGCAGTTTAACAACGACAGGGGGCGGTTCTGAAGCTTTCTTT.

This chain links TRBV7-8 with TRBJ2-2, with no clear D. Looked up from germline, CDR1 is SGHVS and CDR2 is FQNEAQ. This CDR3 is built from 14 residues. V lost 8 bases and J lost 1, with 11 bases in between. CDR3 in amino acids: CASSRPLNTGELFF. For the CDR3, the DNA is TGTGCCAGCTCCAGGCCCCTGAACACCGGGGAGCTGTTTTTT.

V usage is TRBV6-6 and J usage is TRBJ2-5, with D tentatively TRBD2 (6 bases). V gave up 6 bases and J gave up 0 bases, with 14 bases separating them. The CDR3 has 15 amino acids. The germline CDR1 and CDR2 sequences are MNHNY and SVGAGI (reference sequence). The CDR3 region is CASRGGSSYQETQYF. For the CDR3, the DNA is TGTGCCAGCAGGGGAGGATCCTCGTACCAAGAGACCCAGTACTTC.

The chain carries TRBV27 and TRBJ1-1; 10 bases fit TRBD1. Trimming at V came to 4 bases and at J to 11 bases, leaving 19 bases not matched to a gene. The CDR3 contains 17 residues. Germline CDR1 MNHEY, CDR2 SMNVEV (reference sequence). CDR3 residues: CASSSPGQGRPRNMAFF. Written as DNA, the CDR3 is TGTGCCAGCAGTTCCCCGGGACAGGGGCGACCCCGAAACATGGCTTTCTTT.

This chain links TRBV29-1 with TRBJ2-3; 8 bases are a match to TRBD1. In germline, CDR1 is SQVTM, CDR2 ANQGSEA. CDR3 length: 16 amino acids. V was clipped by 6 bases and J by 0 bases; unmatched bases: 11. The CDR3 DNA follows: TGCAGCGTCATTCCAGGGGGCCGAAGGAGCACAGATACGCAGTATTTT. Protein sequence: CSVIPGGRRSTDTQYF.